This T cell receptor (beta chain) comes out of a study of blood T cell repertoires in COVID-19. Study details: Some COVID-19 samples were acute and others convalescent; all came from the United States, Italy and Spain. T cells, B-cell-depleted T cells, or PBMCs provided the cDNA or gDNA that served as material.

CDR3 length equals 15 residues. V lost 1 base and J lost 3, with 13 bases in between. Germline CDR1 SGHRS, CDR2 YFSETQ. The participants were between about 18 and 95 years old and came from 24 US areas. In the original analysis: How many nucleated cells were present was estimated from reference gene primer amplification. Profiled with immunoSEQ multiplex PCR; TCRdb holds only in-frame clones, not every one. That table supplies the V and J calls and clone size; D and trimming were determined from the DNA. Seen here are fewer than 250,000 clones, nearly 90% observed once, and the top ten hold roughly 15%.

V is TRBV5-1 and J is TRBJ1-1; tentatively, D is TRBD1 (5 bases). The sequencing sample was made of PBMCs or T cells enriched from blood (not recorded which). The TCR was taken from a man aged 25-45 years who had been exposed to COVID-19. The chain's CDR3 is CASSLTPRVDTEAFF. For the CDR3, the DNA is TGCGCCAGCAGCTTGACCCCCAGGGTAGACACTGAAGCTTTCTTT.